These 9 T cell receptor beta chains were all obtained from the same sample, sequenced in a study of blood T cell repertoires in COVID-19. Produced via immunoSEQ multiplex PCR; TCRdb's table is partial and in-frame only. This sample has 110,000 to 150,000 clones; over 70% occur once, and the top ten carry roughly 12%. The sequencing input was PBMCs or T cells enriched from blood (not recorded which). The receptors were gathered from a man between 60 and 75 years old who had recovered from COVID-19.

V and J are TRBV5-1 and TRBJ2-1; 9 positions match TRBD2. The V gene's germline CDR1 is SGHRS and CDR2 YFSETQ. V shed 3 bases, J shed 5 bases, and the junction held 12 bases outside the gene matches. The CDR3 runs 17 residues. The CDR3 reads CASSSGLRLAVNNEQFF. The CDR3 DNA reads TGCGCCAGCAGCTCGGGTCTCCGACTAGCGGTTAACAATGAGCAGTTCTTC.

The chain links TRBV28 to TRBJ2-1; 14 bases are a match to TRBD2. The CDR3 totals 17 residues. CDR1 is MDHEN and CDR2 is SYDVKM in the germline V gene. J gave up 9 bases and V 5 bases, and 12 bases lay outside the gene matches. The CDR3 here is CASSPTSGRAGGREQFF. The CDR3 coding sequence is TGTGCCAGCAGTCCGACTAGCGGGAGGGCCGGGGGGCGTGAGCAGTTCTTC.

This chain links TRBV5-8 with TRBJ2-7, with 13 positions matching TRBD2. The V segment lost 2 bases and the J segment 0 bases; nucleotides outside the gene matches: 5. The CDR3 is made up of 17 amino acids. Germline-derived CDR1 and CDR2 are SGHTS and YDEGEE. The CDR3 loop reads CASSFRTSGSFSYEQYF. The CDR3 DNA is TGTGCCAGCAGCTTCCGGACTAGCGGGAGTTTCTCCTACGAGCAGTACTTC.

The chain links TRBV14 to TRBJ2-7, with TRBD2 matching over 7 bases. Germline CDR1 is SGHDN and CDR2 is FVKESK. V shed 4 bases and J 3 bases; nucleotides not matched to a gene: 15. This CDR3 has 17 amino acids. The CDR3 nucleotides are TGTGCCAGCAGCCCTTTGAAGGGCGGGAGAGTGGACTACGAGCAGTACTTC. Protein sequence: CASSPLKGGRVDYEQYF.

V gene TRBV11-2 combines with J gene TRBJ2-7, with TRBD2 identical over 10 bases. The V segment lost 6 bases and the J segment 4 bases; nucleotides outside the gene matches: 6. The CDR3 consists of 14 residues. Germline V gene sequence: CDR1 SGHAT, CDR2 FQNNGV. DNA for the CDR3: TGTGCCAGCAGTTTTAGCGGGGGGACGTACGAGCAGTACTTC. This gives the protein CASSFSGGTYEQYF. Based on the CDR3 plus reference TRBV11-2 and TRBJ2-7, the full variable domain is EAGVAQSPRYKIIEKRQSVAFWCNPISGHATLYWYQQILGQGPKLLIQFQNNGVVDDSQLPKDRFSAERLKGVDSTLKIQPAKLEDSAVYLCASSFSGGTYEQYFGPGTRLTVT.

This clone has just a few counts. The chain carries TRBV6-5 and TRBJ1-2; D uncertain. V was pared by 6 bases and J by 8 bases, with 16 bases between. The germline V gene has CDR1 MNHEY and CDR2 SVGAGI. This CDR3 has 13 residues. CDR3 in DNA: TGTGCCAGCAGGGTTACGACGGCACTAGGCTACACCTTC. It translates to CASRVTTALGYTF.

The chain carries TRBV10-2 and TRBJ1-5; D remains ambiguous. The CDR3 spans 14 residues. Germline V lookup: CDR1 WSHSY, CDR2 SAAADI. The V gene lost 4 bases and the J gene lost 6 bases, with 13 bases spanning the gap. CDR3 in amino acids: CASSGQILIQPQHF. DNA of the CDR3: TGCGCCAGCAGTGGGCAGATTTTGATTCAGCCCCAGCATTTT.

This chain uses TRBV6-4 with TRBJ2-1; 7 bases are shared with TRBD2. With 4 bases clipped from V and 7 bases from J, the junction kept 10 bases outside the gene matches. The CDR3 is made up of 15 amino acids. Germline assignment: CDR1 MRHNA and CDR2 SNTAGT. CDR3 nucleotide sequence: TGTGCCAGCAGTGCAGCGGGATATATGGGGAATGAGCAGTTCTTC. Translation gives CASSAAGYMGNEQFF.

The V call is TRBV29-1, the J call TRBJ2-7, with 10 bases matching TRBD1. The ends lost 1 base at V and 5 bases at J; junction bases unmatched: 5. In germline, CDR1 is SQVTM, CDR2 ANQGSEA. The CDR3 sequence is 14 residues long. Written as DNA, the CDR3 is TGCAGCGTTGAAGTAGCCGGGACAGGGGACGAGCAGTACTTC. Protein product: CSVEVAGTGDEQYF.